The sequence of this T cell receptor (beta chain) was determined in a study of T-cell memory formation after mild COVID-19. Study-wide context: TCR clusters were largely donor specific.

Trimming cost V 3 bases and J 5 bases; bases outside gene matches: 6. The CDR3 spans 15 residues. Each CDR3 protein gets one entry after TCRdb re-called the 5' RACE reads with MiXCR. The table includes almost 250,000 distinct CDR3 sequences, roughly 15% detected once. There are a few counts of this clonotype. This clonotype was obtained from an adult woman who had mild COVID-19 (a few samples of this study predate the infection). Cell type and time point are not known. The V and J genes are TRBV12-3 or TRBV12-4 and TRBJ2-7; 11 bases match TRBD1. The sample was PBMCs or a T cell subset sorted from them (not recorded which). CDR3 sequence reads: CASSFLGTGGNEQYF. CDR3 DNA: TGTGCCAGCAGTTTTCTGGGGACAGGGGGAAACGAGCAGTACTTC.